This section outlines one T cell receptor beta chain sequence together with its context. This sample is drawn from a study of blood T cell repertoires in COVID-19. Study-wide background: There were acute and convalescent COVID-19 samples, and they came from the United States, Italy and Spain. T cells, B-cell-depleted T cells, or PBMCs supplied cDNA or gDNA.

Methods used by the authors: Amplifying reference gene primers gave estimates of nucleated cell counts. Profiling relied on immunoSEQ multiplex PCR, and the TCRdb table lists in-frame clones only, not all of them. The DNA was the basis for D and trimming; V, J and clone size are from that table. The repertoire holds 300,000 or so clones, with around 90% as singletons. Germline-derived CDR1 and CDR2 are LNHNV and YYDKDF (reference sequence). The CDR3 runs 15 residues. Trimming pared 1 base from V and 6 bases from J, leaving 12 bases between. The chain carries TRBV15 and TRBJ2-2; weak D call: TRBD1 (6 bases). Sequenced material: peripheral blood. The TCR sequence derives from a woman aged 40 to 50 with acute or convalescent COVID-19. CDR3 DNA: TGTGCCACCAGCAGAGTTGGCAAGGGGGCCGGGGAGCTGTTTTTT. Translating gives CATSRVGKGAGELFF. Complete variable domain (other parts from reference TRBV15 and TRBJ2-2): DAMVIQNPRYQVTQFGKPVTLSCSQTLNHNVMYWYQQKSSQAPKLLFHYYDKDFNNEADTPDNFQSRRPNTSFCFLDIRSPGLGDTAMYLCATSRVGKGAGELFFGEGSRLTVL.